Presented here are 9 T cell receptor gamma chains from one specimen sequenced in a study of γδ T cells in repeated Plasmodium falciparum infection. TCRdb re-identified clones in the multiplex PCR reads via CATT. The sample includes 13,000 to 15,000 gamma-chain clones, 1.5% to 2% of them seen just once. Flow sorting of PBMC yielded separate Vgamma9/Vdelta2+ and Vdelta2-negative gammadelta T cell populations for bulk repertoire analysis. Sequenced input: gamma-delta T cells from blood. Source of these receptors: a pool of human donors (malaria-infected and uninfected, not separated).

This clone was counted many times. A far more abundant clone sits one base away, making this likely a read error. Additional DNA sequences in this sample encode the identical CDR3. CDR3 nucleotides: TGTGCCTTGTGGGAGGCCTGGAAACTCTTT. Amino acid sequence: CALWEAWKLF. The chain couples TRGV9 to TRGJ1 or TRGJ2. No J gene is reported in TCRdb; it was inferred here by comparing the DNA with germline. Trimming took 2 bases from V and 12 from J; bases not matched to a gene: 4. This CDR3 has 10 residues. Germline assignment: CDR1 GITISATS and CDR2 ISYDGTV (reference sequence).

This clone was detected only a few times. TCRdb shows a much larger clone's protein in place of this DNA's translation, and the two differ at residue 2, likely through a read error; the protein shown is translated from the DNA. The chain is built from TRGV9 and TRGJP. The J gene, absent from TCRdb, was called here by matching the DNA to germline. The germline gives CDR1 GITISATS, CDR2 ISYDGTV (reference sequence). The length of the CDR3 is 17 residues. The CDR3: CTLWEDSQELGKKIKVF. As DNA, the CDR3 is TGTACCTTGTGGGAGGACTCTCAAGAGTTGGGCAAAAAAATCAAGGTATTT.

Concerning this clone: TCRdb's protein for this DNA is that of a much larger clone and differs from the translation at residue 7, likely a read error; the protein shown is the DNA translation. The chain uses TRGV9 and TRGJP. Here the J gene was assigned by germline matching of the DNA, as TCRdb has none. The CDR3 extends over 18 amino acids. CDR1 is GITISATS, CDR2 ISYDGTV, per germline (reference sequence). In nucleotides, the CDR3 is TGTGCCTTGTGGCAGGTGAACCGGCAAGAGTTGGGCAAAAAAATCAAGGTATTT. This sequence encodes CALWQVNRQELGKKIKVF.

This clone was recorded at least ten times. A far more abundant clone sits one base away, making this likely a read error. The same CDR3 also results from other DNA sequences found in this sample. The gene calls are TRGV5 and TRGJ1 or TRGJ2. In the absence of a J gene in TCRdb, the DNA was matched to germline to assign it here. Germline V gene lookup returns CDR1 VINAFY and CDR2 YDVSNSKD. The CDR3 covers 13 residues. Written as DNA, the CDR3 is TGCGCCACCTGGGACACGTTTTATTATAAGAAACTCTTT. Protein sequence: CATWDTFYYKKLF.

This clone appeared a few times. A far larger clone is just one base off, so this is likely a read error. Other DNA sequences in the same sample also yield this CDR3. V gene assignment gives TRGV9, but the J gene was left uncalled. Germline values: CDR1 GITISATS, CDR2 ISYDGTV (reference sequence). This CDR3 contains 29 residues. The CDR3 protein is CALWEVQKVGLAVEQHWLSQVSIGRIQHF. For the CDR3, the DNA is TGTGCCTTGTGGGAGGTGCAGAAGGTGGGATTGGCAGTAGAACAACACTGGTTGTCACAGGTAAGTATCGGAAGAATACAACATTTC.

This clone showed up many times. The protein TCRdb lists belongs to a much larger clone and differs from this DNA's translation at residue 9, which points to a read error; the protein shown is made from the DNA. The chain couples TRGV9 to TRGJP. CDR3 size: 16 residues. Germline-derived CDR1 and CDR2 are GITISATS and ISYDGTV (reference sequence). With 2 bases clipped from V and 12 bases from J, the junction kept 10 bases outside the gene matches. The CDR3 here is CALWEAIGSGKKIKVF. The CDR3 DNA reads as TGTGCCTTGTGGGAGGCAATTGGGTCGGGCAAAAAAATCAAGGTATTT.

This clone was found a few times. The TCRdb protein, from a much larger clone, departs from this DNA's translation at residue 7, likely by read error; the protein shown derives from the DNA. The chain joins TRGV4 to TRGJ1 or TRGJ2. As TCRdb names no J gene, one was assigned here on the basis of a DNA match to germline. CDR3 length: 13 residues. Losses at the gene ends were 3 bases for V and 3 bases for J; bases not matched to a gene: 5. Per the germline V gene, CDR1 is EGSTGY and CDR2 is YDSYTSSV. CDR3 loop: CATWDLSYYKKLF. For the CDR3, the DNA is TGTGCCACCTGGGATCTGAGTTATTATAAGAAACTCTTT.

About this clone itself: The protein TCRdb gives is from a much larger clone and does not agree with this DNA's translation at residue 12, likely a read error; the protein shown here comes from the DNA. The chain employs TRGV2 and TRGJP1. Looked up from germline, CDR1 is EGSNGY and CDR2 is YDSYNSKV. CDR3 length: 15 residues. CDR3 sequence (DNA): TGTGCCACCTGGGACGGTTGGGGTACTGGTTGGCTCAAGATATTT. As protein: CATWDGWGTGWLKIF.

In its sample, this clone was seen many times. The protein that TCRdb holds for this DNA derives from a much larger clone and differs from the translated DNA at residue 5, which likely indicates a read error; the protein shown here is translated from the DNA. This sequence joins TRGV9 and TRGJP. The J gene was not available in TCRdb and was assigned here by matching the DNA to germline segments. Per germline, CDR1 GITISATS and CDR2 ISYDGTV (reference sequence). The CDR3 is 17 amino acids. The J segment lost 4 bases and the V segment lost 5 bases, leaving 8 bases of the junction unmatched. The CDR3 sequence: CALWGEIQELGKKIKVF. CDR3 nucleotides: TGTGCCTTGTGGGGGGAGATACAAGAGTTGGGCAAAAAAATCAAGGTATTT.